Listed below are T cell receptor beta chains from one sample, sequenced in a study of blood T cell repertoires in COVID-19. Assay used: immunoSEQ multiplex PCR; TCRdb lists only in-frame clones, some missing. Here the sample spans about 170,000 clones, roughly 87% being singletons. Sequencing input: PBMCs or T cells enriched from blood (not recorded which). The source of these receptors is a human donor with acute COVID-19. The donor label of this sample is uncertain. The CDR3 runs from the conserved cysteine through the conserved F or W. The order of the fields is clone size, J gene, D gene, V gene, CDR3 DNA, CDR3 protein. The D gene is left open where the match is weak. Size is stated for part of the rows, as once, few or many counts, or as a class when the clone is expanded.

-,TRBJ2-1,TRBD2,TRBV7-2,TGTGCCAGCAGCCGAGACGAGCGGGGGGGCAGGATCTTC,CASSRDERGGRIF
few,TRBJ1-1,-,TRBV5-8,TGTGCCAGCAGCTTTCGGGACATTCACGCTTTCTTT,CASSFRDIHAFF
-,TRBJ2-7,TRBD2,TRBV30,TGTGCCTGGAGTGGGTATGAGCGGGGAAATCCCTACGAGCAGTACTTC,CAWSGYERGNPYEQYF
-,TRBJ2-7,-,TRBV7-5,TGTGCCAGAAGCTTAAACCGGGGTTACGAGCAGTACTTC,CARSLNRGYEQYF
-,TRBJ2-7,-,TRBV4-1,TGCGCCAGCAGCCAAGGGCCCCGTGACAACTCCTACGAGCAGTACTTC,CASSQGPRDNSYEQYF
-,TRBJ1-2,-,TRBV7-2,TGTGCCAGCAGCTTTCAGGGTTTCGCAACTTATGGCTACACCTTC,CASSFQGFATYGYTF
once,TRBJ2-2,TRBD2,TRBV4-1,TGCGCCAGCAGCCCCCGACTAGCGGGGATGAACACCGGGGAGCTGTTTTTT,CASSPRLAGMNTGELFF
-,TRBJ1-1,TRBD1,TRBV7-6,TGTGCCAGCAGCTTAGGGGTCGACAGGGCAGTCGGCACTGAAGCTTTCTTT,CASSLGVDRAVGTEAFF
-,TRBJ2-3,TRBD2,TRBV6-4,TGTGCCAGCAGTGAGGCTAGCGGGGGTGATACGCAGTATTTT,CASSEASGGDTQYF
-,TRBJ2-5,-,TRBV2,TGTGCCAGCATTGAGGTGGGCGGCGGGGAGACCCAGTACTTC,CASIEVGGGETQYF
-,TRBJ2-1,-,TRBV6-1,TGTGCCAGCAGTGAAGCGCTTAGGGGGGGCAACCCCTACAATGAGCAGTTCTTC,CASSEALRGGNPYNEQFF
-,TRBJ2-1,-,TRBV11-3,TGTGCCAGCAGCTTACTGGGCTCTGAGCAGTTCTTC,CASSLLGSEQFF
-,TRBJ1-5,-,TRBV6-5,TGTGCCAGCAGTACACAGGGAAGAGGCAATCAGCCCCAGCATTTT,CASSTQGRGNQPQHF
-,TRBJ1-1,-,TRBV19,TGTGCCAGTGGGGGGATGAACACTGAAGCTTTCTTT,CASGGMNTEAFF
once,TRBJ2-1,TRBD1,TRBV7-9,TGTGCCAGCAGCCCCCATGGACAGGGCGACAACAATGAGCAGTTCTTC,CASSPHGQGDNNEQFF
few,TRBJ1-1,-,TRBV12-3/TRBV12-4,TGTGCCAGCAGTTTAGCAGGGGCTGAAGCTTTCTTT,CASSLAGAEAFF
-,TRBJ2-7,TRBD1,TRBV7-9,TGTGCCAGCAGCCTCTCCTCGGGACAGGGCGAGCAGTACTTC,CASSLSSGQGEQYF
-,TRBJ1-1,-,TRBV6-5,TGTGCCAGCAGTTACTCGGGCAGGCATGTCACTGAAGCTTTCTTT,CASSYSGRHVTEAFF
-,TRBJ1-6,-,TRBV3-1/TRBV3-2,TGTGCCAGCCCTCCGGACAGCCATTATAATTCACCCCTCCACTTT,CASPPDSHYNSPLHF
-,TRBJ1-2,TRBD1,TRBV5-6,TGTGCCAGCAGCTCCGATTCCGGGACAGAACGCTTAGCTAACTATGGCTACACCTTC,CASSSDSGTERLANYGYTF
-,TRBJ1-2,-,TRBV6-5,TGTGCCAGCAGTTACTTAATGAGAGGCAGGGCTTTTGGCTACACCTTC,CASSYLMRGRAFGYTF
once,TRBJ1-3,-,TRBV5-6,TGTGCCAGCAGCCCCTCCCGTTTCTCTGGAAACACCATATATTTT,CASSPSRFSGNTIYF
-,TRBJ2-2,-,TRBV19,TGTGCCAGTAGTAGCAGGGAAGGGTTCACCGGGGAGCTGTTTTTT,CASSSREGFTGELFF
-,TRBJ1-1,-,TRBV10-3,TGTGCCATCAGTGAGTCGATGGACAGTGAAGCTTTCTTT,CAISESMDSEAFF
-,TRBJ1-1,-,TRBV6-5,TGTGCCAGCAGCCCCCGTTATGAAGCTTTCTTT,CASSPRYEAFF
-,TRBJ2-1,TRBD1,TRBV5-1,TGCGCCAGCAGCCTACAGGGGGCCGGCTCCTACAATGAGCAGTTCTTC,CASSLQGAGSYNEQFF
once,TRBJ2-3,TRBD2,TRBV7-3,TGTGCCAGCAGCTTAGGGGCTAGCGGGGGTCATACGCAGTATTTT,CASSLGASGGHTQYF
-,TRBJ2-7,-,TRBV6-5,TGTGCCAGCAGTTACTCATACAGGATTTTGTACGAGCAGTACTTC,CASSYSYRILYEQYF
few,TRBJ1-1,-,TRBV5-4,TGTGCCAGCAGCTTGAATCCAGTCATGAACACTGAAGCTTTCTTT,CASSLNPVMNTEAFF
-,TRBJ2-5,-,TRBV18,TGTGCCAGCTCACAGGGACACAAAGAGACCCAGTACTTC,CASSQGHKETQYF
few,TRBJ1-4,TRBD1,TRBV13,TGTGCCAGCAGCCTTCGGACAGGGGGAACTAATGAAAAACTGTTTTTT,CASSLRTGGTNEKLFF
-,TRBJ1-1,-,TRBV18,TGTGCCAGCTCATCATTACCGGGGGGCTTGAACACTGAAGCTTTCTTT,CASSSLPGGLNTEAFF
-,TRBJ1-4,TRBD1,TRBV7-6,TGTGCCAGCAGCCGGACAGGGGATAAAGAAAAACTGTTTTTT,CASSRTGDKEKLFF
-,TRBJ1-1,-,TRBV4-2,TGTGCCAGCACCTACGGAGGTCCAGGGAGGGGGGACACTGAAGCTTTCTTT,CASTYGGPGRGDTEAFF